The 2 T cell receptor beta chains reported below all come from one sample, sequenced in a study of blood T cells in healthy people across ages. Alongside a J-beta primer mix, a sample-barcoded 5' primer served in a second PCR lasting about 7 to 11 cycles. TCRdb called the 5' RACE reads again in MiXCR, with one record for every CDR3 protein. There are roughly 800,000 distinct CDR3 sequences in the sample; 58% occur only once, and 20% to 25% lies in the top ten. Sequencing was carried out using blood. Receptor source: a man under 40 in good health.

The gene calls are TRBV6-6 and TRBJ1-2, with 8 bases identical to TRBD1. The junction had 5 bases not matched to a gene; V was cut back by 6 bases and J by 5 bases. The CDR3 consists of 13 residues. CDR1 and CDR2 (germline): MNHNY, SVGAGI (reference sequence). This chain's CDR3 is CASRDRADYGYTF. In nucleotides, the CDR3 is TGTGCCAGCAGGGACAGGGCGGATTATGGCTACACCTTC.

The chain recombines TRBV29-1 with TRBJ1-2; D is uncertain. The CDR3 consists of 12 residues. Between the trimmed V and J ends, which lost 6 bases and 6 bases, there was a span of 14 bases. Per germline, CDR1 SQVTM and CDR2 ANQGSEA. CDR3 nucleotide sequence: TGCAGCGTAGTGACCGGGGTCCATGGCTACACCTTC. It translates to CSVVTGVHGYTF. The complete variable domain, with remaining parts taken from reference TRBV29-1 and TRBJ1-2, reads SAVISQKPSRDICQRGTSLTIQCQVDSQVTMMFWYRQQPGQSLTLIATANQGSEATYESGFVIDKFPISRPNLTFSTLTVSNMSPEDSSIYLCSVVTGVHGYTFGSGTRLTVV.